This paragraph covers one T cell receptor beta chain sequence. Antigen unknown. The record originates from a study of cytotoxic CD8 clonotypes in ibrutinib-treated CLL. Study-level information: Of the patients, about 12 were relapsed/refractory, over 14 treatment-naive and some 17 IGHV unmutated. Productive templates per sample averaged approximately 240,000; productive rearrangements, roughly 100,000. Patients attained about 25 partial and 2 complete responses; at median approximately 70 months, about 14 remained remitted while around twelve progressed. Points from the study as a whole: While tracking circulating CD8+ T-cell counts, baseline clonality exceeded that of age-matched healthy donors.

Sequenced by immunoSEQ multiplex PCR; TCRdb stores in-frame clones only, minus some. The table records tens of thousands of clones, roughly 54% of them present only once. V lost 5 bases and J lost 3, with 17 bases in between. The CDR3 totals 16 residues. Germline loops: CDR1 LNHDA, CDR2 SQIVND (reference sequence). The rearrangement links TRBV19 to TRBJ2-1, with D tentatively TRBD1 (6 bases). The input for sequencing was PBMCs, taken at disease progression, from a patient treated with ibrutinib. The receptor was derived from a human donor with chronic lymphocytic leukemia. CDR3 in DNA: TGTGCCAGTAGTGCTACAGGGTTCGGGTTCTACAATGAGCAGTTCTTC. Translation gives CASSATGFGFYNEQFF.